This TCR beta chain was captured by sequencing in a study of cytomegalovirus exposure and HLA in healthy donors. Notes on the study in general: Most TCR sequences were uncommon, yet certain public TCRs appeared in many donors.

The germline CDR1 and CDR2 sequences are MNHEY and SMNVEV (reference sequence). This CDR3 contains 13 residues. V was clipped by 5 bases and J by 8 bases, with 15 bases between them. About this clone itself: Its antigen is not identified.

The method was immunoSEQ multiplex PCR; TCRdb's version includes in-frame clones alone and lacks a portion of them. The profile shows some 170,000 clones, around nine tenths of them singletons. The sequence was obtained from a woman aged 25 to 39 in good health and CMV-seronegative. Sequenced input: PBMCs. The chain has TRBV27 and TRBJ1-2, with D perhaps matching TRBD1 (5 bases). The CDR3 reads CASSQRDLGGYTF. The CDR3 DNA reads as TGTGCCAGCAGTCAAAGGGACTTAGGGGGCTACACCTTC.